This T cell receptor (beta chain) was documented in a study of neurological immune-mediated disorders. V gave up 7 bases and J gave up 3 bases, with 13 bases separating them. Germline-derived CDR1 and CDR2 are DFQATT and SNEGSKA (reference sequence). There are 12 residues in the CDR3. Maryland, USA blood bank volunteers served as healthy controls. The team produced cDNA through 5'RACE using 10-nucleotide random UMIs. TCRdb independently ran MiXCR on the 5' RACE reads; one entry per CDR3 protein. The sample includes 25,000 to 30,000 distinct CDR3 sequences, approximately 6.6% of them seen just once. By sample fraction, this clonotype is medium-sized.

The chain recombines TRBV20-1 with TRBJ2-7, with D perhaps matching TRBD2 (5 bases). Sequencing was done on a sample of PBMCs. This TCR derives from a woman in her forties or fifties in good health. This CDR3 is CSVQEGSYEQYF. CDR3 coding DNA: TGCAGTGTTCAGGAAGGGAGCTACGAGCAGTACTTC.